This T cell receptor (beta chain) was found in a study of shared clonotypes between healthy human individuals. Turning to this clone: This sample also contains other DNA sequences that code for the same CDR3.

The test was conducted at deep level. Measured with immunoSEQ multiplex PCR; TCRdb has only the in-frame clones, and not every one. The sample includes more than 2,000,000 clones, more than 90% of them seen just once. The CDR3 extends over 13 amino acids. V gave up 2 bases and J gave up 5 bases, with 7 bases separating them. Per germline, CDR1 SGHVS and CDR2 FNYEAQ. The clonotype originates from a man between 18 and 29 years old in good health. Sequencing was done on a sample of naive CD4+ T cells sorted from blood. Subset: CD45RA+ positively selected. V usage is TRBV7-6 and J usage is TRBJ1-5; D gene unclear. The CDR3 DNA reads TGTGCCAGCAGCTTAACGGGTGATCAGCCCCAGCATTTT. It encodes CASSLTGDQPQHF.